The rows below give T cell receptor beta chains drawn from one sample of a study of blood T cell repertoires in COVID-19. Data came from immunoSEQ multiplex PCR; TCRdb stores just in-frame clones and leaves some out. The sample shows around 300,000 clones, approximately 88% of them seen only once. The sample was PBMCs or T cells enriched from blood (not recorded which). The source of these receptors is a woman aged 40 to 55 who had recovered from COVID-19. CDR3s include the opening cysteine and the closing phenylalanine or tryptophan. The D gene is left open where the match is weak. Rows may omit the clone size; those that give it use once, few, many or a size class.

V: TRBV6-1; size: NA; D: NA; J: TRBJ1-2; CDR3: CASSEPSRAGYGYTF; DNA: TGTGCCAGCAGTGAGCCTTCCAGGGCAGGCTATGGCTACACCTTC
V: TRBV19; size: NA; D: NA; J: TRBJ2-1; CDR3: CASNQVGSHNEQFF; DNA: TGTGCCAGTAATCAGGTTGGGAGCCACAATGAGCAGTTCTTC
V: TRBV19; size: NA; D: TRBD2; J: TRBJ2-3; CDR3: CASSLGLAVSTDTQYF; DNA: TGTGCCAGTAGTTTGGGACTAGCGGTTAGCACAGATACGCAGTATTTT
V: TRBV4-1; size: NA; D: TRBD2; J: TRBJ2-3; CDR3: CASSQGRGARDTQYF; DNA: TGCGCCAGCAGCCAAGGGCGGGGGGCGCGAGATACGCAGTATTTT
V: TRBV4-3; size: NA; D: NA; J: TRBJ2-1; CDR3: CASSQEAHYNEQFF; DNA: TGCGCCAGCAGCCAAGAAGCCCATTACAATGAGCAGTTCTTC
V: TRBV4-1; size: NA; D: NA; J: TRBJ1-5; CDR3: CASSQDNRGIMPQHF; DNA: TGCGCCAGCAGCCAAGATAATAGGGGGATAATGCCCCAGCATTTT
V: TRBV10-3; size: NA; D: NA; J: TRBJ1-1; CDR3: CAISEEAGDAFF; DNA: TGTGCCATCAGTGAAGAGGCAGGGGACGCTTTCTTT
V: TRBV18; size: NA; D: NA; J: TRBJ1-2; CDR3: CASSQGLQDGYTF; DNA: TGTGCCAGCTCACAGGGTTTACAGGATGGCTACACCTTC
V: TRBV18; size: NA; D: TRBD2; J: TRBJ2-1; CDR3: CASSPMTSGSNEQFF; DNA: TGTGCCAGCTCACCTATGACTAGCGGGAGTAATGAGCAGTTCTTC
V: TRBV10-1; size: once; D: TRBD1; J: TRBJ1-2; CDR3: CASSGGQGRPNYGYTF; DNA: TGCGCCAGCAGTGGGGGACAGGGGCGTCCGAACTATGGCTACACCTTC
V: TRBV2; size: NA; D: TRBD2; J: TRBJ2-1; CDR3: CASSSRTSGAYNEQFF; DNA: TGTGCCAGCAGTAGCCGGACTAGCGGGGCTTACAATGAGCAGTTCTTC
V: TRBV7-9; size: NA; D: NA; J: TRBJ2-7; CDR3: CASSFPPDRNSYEQYF; DNA: TGTGCCAGCAGCTTCCCCCCTGACAGGAATTCCTACGAGCAGTACTTC
V: TRBV27; size: NA; D: NA; J: TRBJ1-6; CDR3: CASSGLSSYNSPLHF; DNA: TGTGCCAGCAGTGGTCTTAGCTCCTATAATTCACCCCTCCACTTT
V: TRBV18; size: once; D: TRBD1; J: TRBJ1-1; CDR3: CASSPPTGVMNTEAFF; DNA: TGTGCCAGCTCACCACCAACAGGGGTAATGAACACTGAAGCTTTCTTT
V: TRBV11-2; size: few; D: NA; J: TRBJ2-1; CDR3: CASSLDTTTEQFF; DNA: TGTGCCAGCAGCTTAGATACGACTACCGAGCAGTTCTTC
V: TRBV9; size: NA; D: NA; J: TRBJ2-2; CDR3: CASSVGSSQNTGELFF; DNA: TGTGCCAGCAGCGTAGGGAGCTCCCAGAACACCGGGGAGCTGTTTTTT
V: TRBV5-1; size: NA; D: TRBD1; J: TRBJ1-2; CDR3: CASSQGDSTNYGYTF; DNA: TGCGCCAGCAGCCAGGGGGACAGTACTAACTATGGCTACACCTTC
V: TRBV23-1; size: once; D: TRBD1; J: TRBJ1-6; CDR3: CASSQSTLYRGQSSPLHF; DNA: TGCGCCAGCAGTCAATCCACTCTCTATAGGGGGCAATCTTCACCCCTCCACTTT
V: TRBV3-1/TRBV3-2; size: NA; D: TRBD1; J: TRBJ1-4; CDR3: CASRGEQGAKEKLFF; DNA: TGTGCCAGCAGAGGGGAACAGGGGGCAAAAGAAAAACTGTTTTTT
V: TRBV2; size: once; D: NA; J: TRBJ2-7; CDR3: CASSKGSAGYEQYF; DNA: TGTGCCAGCAGTAAGGGGAGTGCGGGGTACGAGCAGTACTTC
V: TRBV5-1; size: NA; D: NA; J: TRBJ1-1; CDR3: CASSLGEGSMNTEAFF; DNA: TGCGCCAGCAGCTTGGGTGAGGGTTCGATGAACACTGAAGCTTTCTTT
V: TRBV19; size: NA; D: TRBD1; J: TRBJ1-5; CDR3: CASSRYATGGVNQPQHF; DNA: TGTGCCAGTAGTCGATACGCCACAGGGGGCGTTAATCAGCCCCAGCATTTT
V: TRBV5-4; size: NA; D: NA; J: TRBJ2-3; CDR3: CASSLTTHLTDTQYF; DNA: TGTGCCAGCAGCTTGACTACCCACCTTACAGATACGCAGTATTTT
V: TRBV28; size: NA; D: NA; J: TRBJ1-2; CDR3: CATRRGRGYTF; DNA: TGTGCCACCCGAAGGGGCAGAGGCTACACCTTC
V: TRBV9; size: NA; D: TRBD2; J: TRBJ2-2; CDR3: CASSVELAGANTGELFF; DNA: TGTGCCAGCAGCGTTGAGCTAGCGGGCGCGAACACCGGGGAGCTGTTTTTT
V: TRBV6-6; size: NA; D: NA; J: TRBJ2-1; CDR3: CASSNRVRGDEQFF; DNA: TGTGCCAGCAGTAACCGGGTCCGCGGCGATGAGCAGTTCTTC
V: TRBV27; size: NA; D: NA; J: TRBJ1-6; CDR3: CASSVRGLLGNSPLHF; DNA: TGTGCCAGCAGCGTTCGGGGACTTTTGGGCAATTCACCCCTCCACTTT
V: TRBV7-3; size: few; D: TRBD2; J: TRBJ2-3; CDR3: CASSSTSGRTDTQYF; DNA: TGTGCCAGCAGCTCAACTAGCGGGAGGACAGATACGCAGTATTTT
V: TRBV5-4; size: NA; D: TRBD1; J: TRBJ2-2; CDR3: CASSSLGQGNTGELFF; DNA: TGTGCCAGCAGCTCCCTAGGACAGGGGAACACCGGGGAGCTGTTTTTT
V: TRBV5-1; size: NA; D: TRBD1; J: TRBJ1-1; CDR3: CASSSPGQGSTEAFF; DNA: TGCGCCAGCAGCTCGCCGGGACAGGGGAGCACTGAAGCTTTCTTT
V: TRBV5-1; size: NA; D: TRBD1; J: TRBJ1-2; CDR3: CASSVNLGQGDGYTF; DNA: TGCGCCAGCAGCGTAAACCTGGGACAGGGCGATGGCTACACCTTC
V: TRBV7-3; size: NA; D: TRBD2; J: TRBJ2-1; CDR3: CASSPNRPPAGEKNEQFF; DNA: TGTGCCAGCAGCCCAAATCGCCCGCCAGCGGGAGAGAAGAATGAGCAGTTCTTC
V: TRBV5-1; size: NA; D: NA; J: TRBJ1-3; CDR3: CASSLYTSGNTIYF; DNA: TGCGCCAGCAGCTTGTACACATCTGGAAACACCATATATTTT
V: TRBV27; size: NA; D: NA; J: TRBJ1-2; CDR3: CASSLRGDGYTF; DNA: TGTGCCAGCAGTTTAAGGGGTGATGGCTACACCTTC
V: TRBV5-1; size: NA; D: NA; J: TRBJ2-7; CDR3: CASSLVPEPYEQYF; DNA: TGCGCCAGCAGCTTGGTTCCAGAACCCTACGAGCAGTACTTC
V: TRBV21-1; size: NA; D: NA; J: TRBJ2-2; CDR3: CASNPLWRLSRRGELFF; DNA: TGTGCCAGCAACCCTCTCTGGAGGCTCTCCCGGAGGGGGGAGCTGTTTTTT
V: TRBV4-1; size: few; D: TRBD2; J: TRBJ2-1; CDR3: CASSQDSRGAYNEQFF; DNA: TGCGCCAGCAGCCAAGATAGTCGGGGGGCCTACAATGAGCAGTTCTTC
V: TRBV3-1/TRBV3-2; size: NA; D: TRBD1; J: TRBJ1-2; CDR3: CASSRGQGAGGYTF; DNA: TGTGCCAGCAGCCGCGGACAGGGGGCTGGGGGCTACACCTTC
V: TRBV7-3; size: NA; D: TRBD2; J: TRBJ2-1; CDR3: CASSTGTSGYNEQFF; DNA: TGTGCCAGCAGCACCGGGACTAGCGGGTACAATGAGCAGTTCTTC
V: TRBV6-6; size: NA; D: NA; J: TRBJ1-6; CDR3: CASDGRSGNSPLHF; DNA: TGTGCCAGCGACGGGAGGAGTGGTAATTCACCCCTCCACTTT
V: TRBV7-2; size: NA; D: NA; J: TRBJ1-4; CDR3: CASSLASQGFREKLFF; DNA: TGTGCCAGCAGCTTAGCATCCCAGGGGTTTCGAGAAAAACTGTTTTTT
V: TRBV7-3; size: NA; D: TRBD2; J: TRBJ2-1; CDR3: CASSQNMVLAGHPRSYNEQFF; DNA: TGTGCCAGCAGCCAGAACATGGTACTAGCGGGCCACCCCCGCTCCTACAATGAGCAGTTCTTC
V: TRBV6-5; size: NA; D: NA; J: TRBJ1-1; CDR3: CASSYGVRSTEAFF; DNA: TGTGCCAGCAGTTACGGCGTCCGGAGCACTGAAGCTTTCTTT
V: TRBV5-1; size: NA; D: TRBD1; J: TRBJ1-2; CDR3: CASSPEGQNHGYTF; DNA: TGCGCCAGCAGCCCGGAGGGACAGAATCATGGCTACACCTTC
V: TRBV4-2; size: NA; D: NA; J: TRBJ1-1; CDR3: CASSQDSRGAFF; DNA: TGTGCCAGCAGCCAAGATAGTAGAGGAGCTTTCTTT
V: TRBV5-1; size: NA; D: NA; J: TRBJ2-1; CDR3: CASSLIWPSYNEQFF; DNA: TGCGCCAGCAGCTTAATTTGGCCCTCCTACAATGAGCAGTTCTTC
V: TRBV7-8; size: NA; D: NA; J: TRBJ1-5; CDR3: CASSLRQEEQPQHF; DNA: TGTGCCAGCAGCTTACGACAGGAGGAACAGCCCCAGCATTTT
V: TRBV5-1; size: NA; D: TRBD2; J: TRBJ2-2; CDR3: CASSLLAGLGSGELFF; DNA: TGCGCCAGCAGCTTACTAGCGGGGTTGGGGTCCGGGGAGCTGTTTTTT
V: TRBV6-5; size: NA; D: TRBD1; J: TRBJ1-2; CDR3: CASRGPGQANYGYTF; DNA: TGTGCCAGCAGGGGACCGGGACAGGCTAACTATGGCTACACCTTC
V: TRBV30; size: NA; D: NA; J: TRBJ2-3; CDR3: CAWSVTAGRPDTQYF; DNA: TGTGCCTGGAGTGTGACGGCGGGGAGGCCAGATACGCAGTATTTT
V: TRBV3-1/TRBV3-2; size: NA; D: TRBD2; J: TRBJ2-4; CDR3: CASSQKREGTQFLAKNIQYF; DNA: TGTGCCAGCAGCCAGAAGCGGGAGGGCACACAATTCCTAGCCAAAAACATTCAGTACTTC